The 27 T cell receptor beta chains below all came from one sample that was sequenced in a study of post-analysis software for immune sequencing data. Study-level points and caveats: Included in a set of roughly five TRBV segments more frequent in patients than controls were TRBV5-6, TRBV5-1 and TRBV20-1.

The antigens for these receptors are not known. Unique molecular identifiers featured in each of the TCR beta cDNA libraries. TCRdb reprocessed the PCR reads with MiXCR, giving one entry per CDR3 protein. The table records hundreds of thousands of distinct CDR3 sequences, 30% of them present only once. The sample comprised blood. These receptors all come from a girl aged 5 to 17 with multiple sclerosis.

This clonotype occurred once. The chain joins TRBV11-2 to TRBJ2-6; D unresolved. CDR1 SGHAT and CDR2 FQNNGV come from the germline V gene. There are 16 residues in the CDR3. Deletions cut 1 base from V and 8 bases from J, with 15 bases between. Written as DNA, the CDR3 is TGTGCCAGCAGCTTAGCATCTGGAGTAAAAACCAACGTCCTGACTTTC. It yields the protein CASSLASGVKTNVLTF. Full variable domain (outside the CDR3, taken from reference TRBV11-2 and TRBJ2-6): EAGVAQSPRYKIIEKRQSVAFWCNPISGHATLYWYQQILGQGPKLLIQFQNNGVVDDSQLPKDRFSAERLKGVDSTLKIQPAKLEDSAVYLCASSLASGVKTNVLTFGAGSRLTVL.

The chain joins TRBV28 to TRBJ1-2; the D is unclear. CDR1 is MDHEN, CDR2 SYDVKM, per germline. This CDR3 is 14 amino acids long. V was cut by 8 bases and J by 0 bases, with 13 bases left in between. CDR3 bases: TGTGCCAGCGGAGGAGCGCCAGCTAACTATGGCTACACCTTC. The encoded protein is CASGGAPANYGYTF.

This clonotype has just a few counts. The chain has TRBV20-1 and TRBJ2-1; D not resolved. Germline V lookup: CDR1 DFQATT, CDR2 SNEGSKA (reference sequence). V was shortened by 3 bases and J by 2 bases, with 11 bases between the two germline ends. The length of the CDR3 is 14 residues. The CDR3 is CSASGGIPYNEQFF. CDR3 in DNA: TGCAGTGCTAGTGGTGGGATTCCCTACAATGAGCAGTTCTTC.

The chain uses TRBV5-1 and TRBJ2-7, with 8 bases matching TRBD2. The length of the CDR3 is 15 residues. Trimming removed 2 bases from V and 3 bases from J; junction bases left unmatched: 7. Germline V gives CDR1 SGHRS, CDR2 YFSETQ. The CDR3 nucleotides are TGCGCCAGCAGCTTCGCGACGGGGGGGTTCTACGAGCAGTACTTC. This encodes CASSFATGGFYEQYF. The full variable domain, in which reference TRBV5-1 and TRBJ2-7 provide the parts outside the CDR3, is KAGVTQTPRYLIKTRGQQVTLSCSPISGHRSVSWYQQTPGQGLQFLFEYFSETQRNKGNFPGRFSGRQFSNSRSEMNVSTLELGDSALYLCASSFATGGFYEQYFGPGTRLTVT.

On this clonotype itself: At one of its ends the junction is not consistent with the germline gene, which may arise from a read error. DNA of the CDR3: TGTGCCGGCAGCGTTCACTATGGCTACACCTTC. This codes for CAGSVHYGYTF. The V call is TRBV9, the J call TRBJ1-2; no clear D. CDR3 length equals 11 residues. The germline gives CDR1 SGDLS, CDR2 YYNGEE.

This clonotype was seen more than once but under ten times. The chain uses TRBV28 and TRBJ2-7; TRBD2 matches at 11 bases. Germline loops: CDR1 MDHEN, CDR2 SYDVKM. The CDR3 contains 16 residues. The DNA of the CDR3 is TGTGTCACAGGAACTAGCGGGGGCCGAACCCTCTACGAGCAGTACTTC. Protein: CVTGTSGGRTLYEQYF.

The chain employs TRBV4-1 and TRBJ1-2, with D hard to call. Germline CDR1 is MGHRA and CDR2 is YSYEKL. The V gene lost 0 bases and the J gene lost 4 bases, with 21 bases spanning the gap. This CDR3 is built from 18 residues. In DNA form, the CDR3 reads TGCGCCAGCAGCCAAGATCAATCGTGGCAGGCCGCTTTCTATGGCTACACCTTC. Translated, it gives CASSQDQSWQAAFYGYTF.

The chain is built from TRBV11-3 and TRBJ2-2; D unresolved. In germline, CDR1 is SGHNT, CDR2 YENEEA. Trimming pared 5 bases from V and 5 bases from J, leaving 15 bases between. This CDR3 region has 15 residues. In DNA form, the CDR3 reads TGTGCCAGCAGCAACAAGGGTGGACCGACCGGGGAGCTGTTTTTT. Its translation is CASSNKGGPTGELFF.

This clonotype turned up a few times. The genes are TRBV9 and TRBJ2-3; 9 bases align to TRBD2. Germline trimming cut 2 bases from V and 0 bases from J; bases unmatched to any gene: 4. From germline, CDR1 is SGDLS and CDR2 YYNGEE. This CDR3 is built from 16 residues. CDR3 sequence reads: CASSVLTSGSTDTQYF. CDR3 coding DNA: TGTGCCAGCAGCGTCCTGACTAGCGGTAGCACAGATACGCAGTATTTT. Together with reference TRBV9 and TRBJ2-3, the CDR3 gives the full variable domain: DSGVTQTPKHLITATGQRVTLRCSPRSGDLSVYWYQQSLDQGLQFLIQYYNGEERAKGNILERFSAQQFPDLHSELNLSSLELGDSALYFCASSVLTSGSTDTQYFGPGTRLTVL.

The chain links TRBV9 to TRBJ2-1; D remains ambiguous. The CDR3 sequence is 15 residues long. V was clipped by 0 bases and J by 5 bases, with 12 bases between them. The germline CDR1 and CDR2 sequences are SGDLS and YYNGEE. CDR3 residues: CASSVAPRGDNEQFF. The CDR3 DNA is TGTGCCAGCAGCGTAGCCCCAAGAGGCGACAATGAGCAGTTCTTC.

The CDR3 protein is CSVARTSGSSYNEQFF. As DNA, the CDR3 is TGCAGCGTTGCACGGACTAGCGGGAGCTCCTACAATGAGCAGTTCTTC. V is TRBV29-1 and J is TRBJ2-1, with 13 nucleotides matching TRBD2. With 4 bases clipped from V and 0 bases from J, the junction kept 3 bases outside the gene matches. This CDR3 comprises 16 residues. CDR1 and CDR2 (germline): SQVTM, ANQGSEA.

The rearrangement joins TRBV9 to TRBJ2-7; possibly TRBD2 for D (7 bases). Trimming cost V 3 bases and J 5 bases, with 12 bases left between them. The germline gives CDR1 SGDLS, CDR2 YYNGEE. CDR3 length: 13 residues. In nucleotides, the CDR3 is TGTGCCAGCAGCGCCGGGGGGCCTAACGAGCAGTACTTC. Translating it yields CASSAGGPNEQYF. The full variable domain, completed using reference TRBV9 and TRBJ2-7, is DSGVTQTPKHLITATGQRVTLRCSPRSGDLSVYWYQQSLDQGLQFLIQYYNGEERAKGNILERFSAQQFPDLHSELNLSSLELGDSALYFCASSAGGPNEQYFGPGTRLTVT.

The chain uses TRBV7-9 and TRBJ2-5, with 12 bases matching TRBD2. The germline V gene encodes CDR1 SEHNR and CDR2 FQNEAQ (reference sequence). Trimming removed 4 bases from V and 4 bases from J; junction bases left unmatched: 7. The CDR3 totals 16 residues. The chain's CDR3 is CASSSPTSGSRETQYF. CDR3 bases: TGTGCCAGCAGCTCCCCGACTAGCGGGAGTAGAGAGACCCAGTACTTC.

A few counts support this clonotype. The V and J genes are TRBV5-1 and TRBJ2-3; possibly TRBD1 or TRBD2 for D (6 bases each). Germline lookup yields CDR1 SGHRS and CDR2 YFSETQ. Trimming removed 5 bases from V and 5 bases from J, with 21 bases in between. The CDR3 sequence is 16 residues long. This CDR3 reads CASRERPGAIVDTQYF. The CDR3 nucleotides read TGCGCCAGCAGGGAACGTCCGGGGGCTATTGTAGATACGCAGTATTTT. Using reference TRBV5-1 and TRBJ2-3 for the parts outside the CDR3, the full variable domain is KAGVTQTPRYLIKTRGQQVTLSCSPISGHRSVSWYQQTPGQGLQFLFEYFSETQRNKGNFPGRFSGRQFSNSRSEMNVSTLELGDSALYLCASRERPGAIVDTQYFGPGTRLTVL.

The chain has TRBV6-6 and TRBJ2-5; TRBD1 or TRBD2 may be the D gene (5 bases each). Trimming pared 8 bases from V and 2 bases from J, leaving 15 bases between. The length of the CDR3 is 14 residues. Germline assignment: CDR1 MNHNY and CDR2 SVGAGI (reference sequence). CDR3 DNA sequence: TGTGCCAGCCTCCAGAGGGGCCGTCAAGAGACCCAGTACTTC. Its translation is CASLQRGRQETQYF.

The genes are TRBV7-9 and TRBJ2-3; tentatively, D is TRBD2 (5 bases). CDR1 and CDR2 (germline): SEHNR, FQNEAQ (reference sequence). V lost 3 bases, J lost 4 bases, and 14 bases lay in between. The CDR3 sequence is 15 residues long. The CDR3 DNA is TGTGCCAGCAGCTTGGTGCCGGGTAGCGCAGATACGCAGTATTTT. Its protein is CASSLVPGSADTQYF.

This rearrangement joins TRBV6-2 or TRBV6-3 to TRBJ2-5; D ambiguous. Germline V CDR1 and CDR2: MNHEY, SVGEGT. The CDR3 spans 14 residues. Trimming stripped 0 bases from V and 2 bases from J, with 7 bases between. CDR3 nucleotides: TGTGCCAGCAGTTACTCGATCCGGCAAGAGACCCAGTACTTC. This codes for CASSYSIRQETQYF.

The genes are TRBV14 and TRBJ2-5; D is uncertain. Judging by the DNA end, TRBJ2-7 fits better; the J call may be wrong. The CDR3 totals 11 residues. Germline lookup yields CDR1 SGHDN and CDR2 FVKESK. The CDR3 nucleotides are TGTGCCAGCAGCGGAGCGTTCGAGCAGTACTTC. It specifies CASSGAFEQYF.

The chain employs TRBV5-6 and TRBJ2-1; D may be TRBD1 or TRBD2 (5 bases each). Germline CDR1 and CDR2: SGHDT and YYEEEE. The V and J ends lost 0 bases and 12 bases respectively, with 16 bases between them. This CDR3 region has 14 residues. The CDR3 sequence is CASSLAGRIGRQFF. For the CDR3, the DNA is TGTGCCAGCAGCTTGGCGGGGCGGATTGGGAGGCAGTTCTTC.

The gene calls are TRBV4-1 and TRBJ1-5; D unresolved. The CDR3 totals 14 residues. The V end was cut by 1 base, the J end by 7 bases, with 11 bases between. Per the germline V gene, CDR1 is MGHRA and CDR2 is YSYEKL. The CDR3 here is CASSQGPMGQPQHF. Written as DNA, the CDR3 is TGCGCCAGCAGCCAAGGACCGATGGGACAGCCCCAGCATTTT.

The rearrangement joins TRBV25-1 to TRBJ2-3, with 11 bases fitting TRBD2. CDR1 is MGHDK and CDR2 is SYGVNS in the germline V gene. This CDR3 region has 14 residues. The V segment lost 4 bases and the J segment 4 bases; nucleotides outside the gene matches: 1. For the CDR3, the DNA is TGTGCCAGCAGTGTAGCGGGGGGGCCAGATACGCAGTATTTT. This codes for CASSVAGGPDTQYF.

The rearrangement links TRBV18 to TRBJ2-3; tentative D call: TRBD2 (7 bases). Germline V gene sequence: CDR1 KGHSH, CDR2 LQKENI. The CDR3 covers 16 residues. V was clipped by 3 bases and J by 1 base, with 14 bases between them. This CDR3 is CASSPLQGGGTDTQYF. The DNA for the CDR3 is TGTGCCAGCTCACCGTTACAGGGAGGGGGCACAGATACGCAGTATTTT.

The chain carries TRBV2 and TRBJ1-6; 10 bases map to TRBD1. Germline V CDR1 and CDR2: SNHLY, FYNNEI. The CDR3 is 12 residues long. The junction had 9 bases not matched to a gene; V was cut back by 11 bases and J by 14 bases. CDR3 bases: TGTGCCGCAGGACAGGGGGTTCAAGCCCTCCACTTT. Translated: CAAGQGVQALHF.

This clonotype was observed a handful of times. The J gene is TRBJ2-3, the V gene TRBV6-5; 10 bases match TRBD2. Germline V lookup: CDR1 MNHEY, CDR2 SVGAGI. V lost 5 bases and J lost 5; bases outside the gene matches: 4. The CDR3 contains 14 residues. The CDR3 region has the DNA TGTGCCAGCAGTCCAGCGGGGGGGCGAGATACGCAGTATTTT. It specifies CASSPAGGRDTQYF.

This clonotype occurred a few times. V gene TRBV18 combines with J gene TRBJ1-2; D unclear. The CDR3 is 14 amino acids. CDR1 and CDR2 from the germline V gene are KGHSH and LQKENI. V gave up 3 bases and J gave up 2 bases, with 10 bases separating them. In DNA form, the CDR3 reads TGTGCCAGCTCACCTCTGAAGGAGAACTATGGCTACACCTTC. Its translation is CASSPLKENYGYTF.

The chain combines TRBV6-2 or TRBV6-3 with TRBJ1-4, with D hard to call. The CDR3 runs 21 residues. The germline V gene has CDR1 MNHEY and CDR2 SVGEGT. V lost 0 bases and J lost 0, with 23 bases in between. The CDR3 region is CASSYSYAVNEHYATNEKLFF. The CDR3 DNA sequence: TGTGCCAGCAGTTACTCGTATGCGGTTAACGAACATTATGCAACTAATGAAAAACTGTTTTTT.

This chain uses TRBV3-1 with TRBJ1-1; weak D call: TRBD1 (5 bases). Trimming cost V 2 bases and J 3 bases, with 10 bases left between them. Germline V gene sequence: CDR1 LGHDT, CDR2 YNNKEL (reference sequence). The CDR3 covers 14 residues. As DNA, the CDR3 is TGTGCCAGCAGCCAAAGCTTGGGGCACACTGAAGCTTTCTTT. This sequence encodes CASSQSLGHTEAFF. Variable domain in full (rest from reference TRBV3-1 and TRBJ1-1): DTAVSQTPKYLVTQMGNDKSIKCEQNLGHDTMYWYKQDSKKFLKIMFSYNNKELIINETVPNRFSPKSPDKAHLNLHINSLELGDSAVYFCASSQSLGHTEAFFGQGTRLTVV.